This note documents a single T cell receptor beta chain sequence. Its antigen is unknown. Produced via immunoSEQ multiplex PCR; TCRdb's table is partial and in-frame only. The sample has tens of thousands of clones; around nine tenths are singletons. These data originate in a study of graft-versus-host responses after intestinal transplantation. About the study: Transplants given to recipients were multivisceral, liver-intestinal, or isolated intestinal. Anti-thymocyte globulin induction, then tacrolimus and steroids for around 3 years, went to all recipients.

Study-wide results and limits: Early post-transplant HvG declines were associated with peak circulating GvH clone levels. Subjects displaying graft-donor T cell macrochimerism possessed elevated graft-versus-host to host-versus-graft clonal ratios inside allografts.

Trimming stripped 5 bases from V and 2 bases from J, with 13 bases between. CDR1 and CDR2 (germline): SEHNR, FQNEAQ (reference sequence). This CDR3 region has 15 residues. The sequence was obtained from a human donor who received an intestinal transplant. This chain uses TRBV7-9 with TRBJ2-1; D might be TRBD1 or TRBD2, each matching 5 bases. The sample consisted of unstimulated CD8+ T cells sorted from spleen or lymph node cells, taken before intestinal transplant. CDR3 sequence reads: CASSPRLGAYNEQFF. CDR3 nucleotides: TGTGCCAGCAGCCCCCGACTGGGGGCCTACAATGAGCAGTTCTTC. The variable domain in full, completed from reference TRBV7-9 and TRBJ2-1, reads DTGVSQNPRHKITKRGQNVTFRCDPISEHNRLYWYRQTLGQGPEFLTYFQNEAQLEKSRLLSDRFSAERPKGSFSTLEIQRTEQGDSAMYLCASSPRLGAYNEQFFGPGTRLTVL.